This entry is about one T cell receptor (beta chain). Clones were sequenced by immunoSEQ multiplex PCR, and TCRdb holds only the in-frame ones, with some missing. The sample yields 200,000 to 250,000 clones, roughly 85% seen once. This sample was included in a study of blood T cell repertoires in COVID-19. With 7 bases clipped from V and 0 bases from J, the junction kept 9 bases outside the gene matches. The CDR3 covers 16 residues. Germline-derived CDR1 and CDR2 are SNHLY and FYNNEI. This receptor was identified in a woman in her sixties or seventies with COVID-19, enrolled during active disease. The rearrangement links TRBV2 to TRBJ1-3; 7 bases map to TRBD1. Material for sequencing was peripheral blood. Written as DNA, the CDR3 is TGTGCCAGCAAGCTCGGACAGGACAGCTCTGGAAACACCATATATTTT. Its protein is CASKLGQDSSGNTIYF.